This T cell receptor (beta chain) was identified in a study of beta chain features in type 1 diabetes. The study's findings and limits: HLA influence on TCRB rearrangement stayed unresolved here. In comparison with healthy donors, patients had naive, central memory and Treg TCRB repertoires that appeared more similar. The study found moderately but significantly shorter TCRB CDR3s in all four CD4+ subsets of Type 1 diabetes patients.

The CDR3 loop spans 16 amino acids. Per the germline V gene, CDR1 is SGHNT and CDR2 is YYREEE (reference sequence). V was pared by 5 bases and J by 1 base, with 16 bases between. Sorting with CD45RO/CCR7/CD25/CD127/CD95/CD27 yielded naive, central memory, regulatory and stem-like memory CD4+ cells. Each of the sorted populations had a purity greater than 98%. As regards this clone: Its antigen remains unknown.

Expressed TCRB transcripts got sequenced, as all isolated RNA was reverse transcribed. Assay used: immunoSEQ multiplex PCR; TCRdb lists only in-frame clones, some missing. Here the sample spans 230,000 or so clones, approximately 16% being singletons. Sequencing used naive CD4+ T cells from blood. This rearrangement joins TRBV5-4 to TRBJ2-4, with D possibly being TRBD1 or TRBD2 (5 bases each). This clonotype originated in a man under 40 with type 1 diabetes. The CDR3 is CASRTEGPGAKNIQYF. CDR3 DNA sequence: TGTGCCAGCAGAACAGAGGGTCCAGGGGCCAAAAACATTCAGTACTTC.